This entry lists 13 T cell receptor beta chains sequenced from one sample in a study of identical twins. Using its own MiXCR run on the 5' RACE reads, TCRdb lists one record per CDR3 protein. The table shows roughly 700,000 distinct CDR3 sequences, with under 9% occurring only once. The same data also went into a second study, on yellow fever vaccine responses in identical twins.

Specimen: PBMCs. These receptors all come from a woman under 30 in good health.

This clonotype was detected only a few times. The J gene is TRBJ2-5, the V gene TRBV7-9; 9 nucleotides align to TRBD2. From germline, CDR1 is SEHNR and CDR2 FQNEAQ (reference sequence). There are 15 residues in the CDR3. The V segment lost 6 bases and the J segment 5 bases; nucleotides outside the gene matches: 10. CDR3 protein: CASRSAGGGWETQYF. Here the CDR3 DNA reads TGTGCCAGCAGATCAGCGGGAGGAGGATGGGAGACCCAGTACTTC.

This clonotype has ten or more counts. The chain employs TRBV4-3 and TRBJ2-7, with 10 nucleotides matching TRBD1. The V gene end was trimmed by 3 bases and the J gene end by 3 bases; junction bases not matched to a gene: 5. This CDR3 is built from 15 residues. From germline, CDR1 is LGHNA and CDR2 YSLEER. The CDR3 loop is CASSQGTGESYEQYF. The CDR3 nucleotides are TGCGCCAGCAGCCAGGGGACAGGGGAAAGCTACGAGCAGTACTTC.

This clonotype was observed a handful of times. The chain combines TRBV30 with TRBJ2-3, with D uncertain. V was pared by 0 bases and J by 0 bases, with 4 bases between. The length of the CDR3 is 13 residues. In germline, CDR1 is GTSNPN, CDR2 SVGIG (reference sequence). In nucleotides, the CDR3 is TGTGCCTGGAGTGTCGACAGCACAGATACGCAGTATTTT. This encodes CAWSVDSTDTQYF.

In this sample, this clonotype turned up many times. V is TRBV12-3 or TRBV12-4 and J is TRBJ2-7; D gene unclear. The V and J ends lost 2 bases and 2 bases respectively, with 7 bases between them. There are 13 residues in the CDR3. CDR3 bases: TGTGCCAGCAGTTTACTGGAGACCTACGAGCAGTACTTC. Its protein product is CASSLLETYEQYF.

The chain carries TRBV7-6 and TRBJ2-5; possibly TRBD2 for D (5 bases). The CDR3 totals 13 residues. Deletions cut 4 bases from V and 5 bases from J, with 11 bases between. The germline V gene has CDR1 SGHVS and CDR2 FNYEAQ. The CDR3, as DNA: TGTGCCAGCAGCTATCGGGGTACGGAGACCCAGTACTTC. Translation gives CASSYRGTETQYF.

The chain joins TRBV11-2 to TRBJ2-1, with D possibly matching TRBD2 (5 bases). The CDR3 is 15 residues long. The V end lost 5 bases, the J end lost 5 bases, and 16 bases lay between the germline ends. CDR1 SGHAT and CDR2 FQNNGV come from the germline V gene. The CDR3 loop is CASSQSVSGHNEQFF. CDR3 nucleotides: TGTGCCAGCAGCCAGAGCGTGAGCGGTCACAATGAGCAGTTCTTC.

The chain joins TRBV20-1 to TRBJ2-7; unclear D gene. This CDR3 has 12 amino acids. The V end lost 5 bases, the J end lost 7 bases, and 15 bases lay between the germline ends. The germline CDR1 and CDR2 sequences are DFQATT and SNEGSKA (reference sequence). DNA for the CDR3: TGCAGTGCTGCCGGGTCCTCCGTGGAGCAGTACTTC. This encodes CSAAGSSVEQYF.

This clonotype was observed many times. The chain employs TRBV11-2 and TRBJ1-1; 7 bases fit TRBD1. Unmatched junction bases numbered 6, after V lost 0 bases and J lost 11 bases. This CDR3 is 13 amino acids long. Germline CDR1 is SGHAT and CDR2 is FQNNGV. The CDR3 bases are TGTGCCAGCAGCTTAGATGTGGGCAGGGGGGCTTTCTTT. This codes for CASSLDVGRGAFF.

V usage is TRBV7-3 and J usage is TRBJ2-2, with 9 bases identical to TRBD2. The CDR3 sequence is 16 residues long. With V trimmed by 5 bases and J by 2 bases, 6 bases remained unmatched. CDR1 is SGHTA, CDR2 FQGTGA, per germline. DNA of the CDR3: TGTGCCAGCAGCACTAAGCGGGGGGCCAACACCGGGGAGCTGTTTTTT. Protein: CASSTKRGANTGELFF.

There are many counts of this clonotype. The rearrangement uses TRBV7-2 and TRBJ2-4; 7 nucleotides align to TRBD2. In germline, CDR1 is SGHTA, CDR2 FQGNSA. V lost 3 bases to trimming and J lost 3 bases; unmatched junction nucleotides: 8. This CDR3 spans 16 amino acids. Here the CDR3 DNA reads TGTGCCAGCAGCTTTCGGGGTTCGGGGGGCAAAAACATTCAGTACTTC. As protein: CASSFRGSGGKNIQYF.

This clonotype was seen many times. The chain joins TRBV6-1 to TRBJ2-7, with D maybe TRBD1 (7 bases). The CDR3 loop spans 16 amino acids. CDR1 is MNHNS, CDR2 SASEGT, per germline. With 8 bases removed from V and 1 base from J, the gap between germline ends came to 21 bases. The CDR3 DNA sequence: TGTGCCAGCGGCAGGGGGAGTCCTAGCGCGTCCTACGAGCAGTACTTC. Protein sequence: CASGRGSPSASYEQYF.

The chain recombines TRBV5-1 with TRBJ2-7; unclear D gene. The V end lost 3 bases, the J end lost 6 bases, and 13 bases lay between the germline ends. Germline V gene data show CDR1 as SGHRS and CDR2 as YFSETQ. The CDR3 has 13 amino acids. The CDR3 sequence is CASSSGWGSEQYF. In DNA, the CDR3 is TGCGCCAGCAGCTCTGGCTGGGGATCCGAGCAGTACTTC.

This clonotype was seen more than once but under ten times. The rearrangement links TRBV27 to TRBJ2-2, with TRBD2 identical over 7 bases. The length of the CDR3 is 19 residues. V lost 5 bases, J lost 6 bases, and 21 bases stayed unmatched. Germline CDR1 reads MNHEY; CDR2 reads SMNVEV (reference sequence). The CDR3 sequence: CASSPYPQAGFEDAGELFF. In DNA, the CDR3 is TGTGCCAGCAGTCCATACCCTCAAGCGGGATTCGAGGATGCCGGGGAGCTGTTTTTT.